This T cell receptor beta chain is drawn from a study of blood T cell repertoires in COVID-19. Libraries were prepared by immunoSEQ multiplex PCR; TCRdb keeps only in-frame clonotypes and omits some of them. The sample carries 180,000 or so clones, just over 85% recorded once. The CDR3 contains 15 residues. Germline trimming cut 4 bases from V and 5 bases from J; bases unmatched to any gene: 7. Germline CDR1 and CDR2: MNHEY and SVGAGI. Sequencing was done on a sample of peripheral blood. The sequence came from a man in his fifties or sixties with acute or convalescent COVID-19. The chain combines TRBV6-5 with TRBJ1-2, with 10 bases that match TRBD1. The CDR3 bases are TGTGCCAGCAGTTCCCGGACAGGGGGTGTTTATGGCTACACCTTC. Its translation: CASSSRTGGVYGYTF.